This T cell receptor (beta chain) is drawn from a study of cytomegalovirus exposure and HLA in healthy donors. General study results and limits: A later analysis revealed that TCR association rates differed between HLA loci, peaking at DRB1 and bottoming out at HLA-C. It was reported in a later analysis that an Asian-associated ancestry cluster showed fewer N-insertions than the 666-donor mean. A list of about 160 TCR beta chains associated with cytomegalovirus was given. An assumption of roughly uniform sequencing depth across donors underlay the presence/absence analyses.

CDR1 is LNHNV, CDR2 YYDKDF, per germline (reference sequence). This CDR3 region has 15 residues. Note on this clone: Its specificity is not known. The junction departs from germline at one end; a sequencing error may be responsible.

60 Vbeta and 13 Jbeta primers were used in PCR. Sequencing was performed with immunoSEQ multiplex PCR; in TCRdb, only in-frame clones are kept and a portion is missing. The sample records roughly 200,000 clones, over 65% being singletons. This chain links TRBV15 with TRBJ2-4, with D tentatively TRBD1 (6 bases). What was sequenced was PBMCs. The clonotype was recovered from a woman aged 55-69 years in good health and CMV-seropositive. CDR3 sequence: CATSRDFGDTNSQYF. The CDR3 nucleotides read TGTGCCACCAGCAGAGATTTCGGGGACACAAACAGTCAGTACTTC.